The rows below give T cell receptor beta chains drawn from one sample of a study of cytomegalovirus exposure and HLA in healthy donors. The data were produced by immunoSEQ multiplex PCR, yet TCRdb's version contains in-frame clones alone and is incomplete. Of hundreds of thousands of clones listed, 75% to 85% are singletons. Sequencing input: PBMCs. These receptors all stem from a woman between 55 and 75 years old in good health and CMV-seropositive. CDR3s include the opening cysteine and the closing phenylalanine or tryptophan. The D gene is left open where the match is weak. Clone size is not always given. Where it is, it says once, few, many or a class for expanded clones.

CDR3: CASRLGGNTGELFF
DNA: TGTGCCAGCAGGCTGGGGGGAAACACCGGGGAGCTGTTTTTT
size: -
D: -
J: TRBJ2-2
V: TRBV9
length: 14

CDR3: CASSHATGGVRRDTEAFF
DNA: TGTGCCAGCAGCCACGCGACAGGGGGCGTCAGAAGAGACACTGAAGCTTTCTTT
size: -
D: TRBD1
J: TRBJ1-1
V: TRBV14
length: 18

CDR3: CASDTGGAGEKLFF
DNA: TGTGCCAGCGATACAGGGGGCGCAGGGGAAAAACTGTTTTTT
size: -
D: TRBD1
J: TRBJ1-4
V: TRBV18
length: 14

CDR3: CASSLGGGAVLYEQYF
DNA: TGTGCCAGCAGCTTGGGCGGGGGGGCAGTCTTATACGAGCAGTACTTC
size: -
D: TRBD2
J: TRBJ2-7
V: TRBV7-2
length: 16

CDR3: CASSLPAEGPNTEAFF
DNA: TGTGCCAGCAGCTTGCCAGCGGAGGGGCCGAACACTGAAGCTTTCTTT
size: -
D: -
J: TRBJ1-1
V: TRBV5-6
length: 16

CDR3: CASSGTGDHEQYF
DNA: TGTGCCAGCAGCGGGACAGGGGACCACGAGCAGTACTTC
size: -
D: TRBD1
J: TRBJ2-7
V: TRBV6-6
length: 13

CDR3: CASSSEAFGLGQPQHF
DNA: TGTGCCAGCAGTTCGGAGGCATTCGGGTTAGGTCAGCCCCAGCATTTT
size: -
D: -
J: TRBJ1-5
V: TRBV6-4
length: 16

CDR3: CSVVLGGGGYTF
DNA: TGCAGCGTTGTACTTGGAGGTGGGGGCTACACCTTC
size: -
D: -
J: TRBJ1-2
V: TRBV29-1
length: 12

CDR3: CASSLGQRGYTF
DNA: TGTGCCAGCAGCTTGGGACAGCGAGGCTACACCTTC
size: -
D: -
J: TRBJ1-2
V: TRBV5-5
length: 12

CDR3: CSSSLILAGSIQYF
DNA: TGTTCCAGCAGCTTAATACTAGCCGGATCCATTCAGTACTTC
size: -
D: -
J: TRBJ2-4
V: TRBV7-9
length: 14

CDR3: CAWSVSNEQFF
DNA: TGTGCCTGGAGTGTAAGCAATGAACAGTTCTTC
size: -
D: -
J: TRBJ2-1
V: TRBV30
length: 11

CDR3: CASSQVLSGRGGGGYTF
DNA: TGCGCCAGCAGCCAAGTCCTCTCGGGGCGGGGGGGAGGCGGCTACACCTTC
size: -
D: -
J: TRBJ1-2
V: TRBV4-3
length: 17

CDR3: CASRGDTADQETQYF
DNA: TGTGCCAGCAGGGGGGACACGGCGGACCAAGAGACCCAGTACTTC
size: -
D: -
J: TRBJ2-5
V: TRBV7-7
length: 15

CDR3: CASSSLDRGGYTF
DNA: TGTGCCAGCAGCTCCTTAGACAGGGGCGGCTACACCTTC
size: -
D: TRBD1
J: TRBJ1-2
V: TRBV5-6
length: 13

CDR3: CASRGQANTEAFF
DNA: TGTGCCAGCAGGGGACAGGCGAACACTGAAGCTTTCTTT
size: -
D: TRBD1
J: TRBJ1-1
V: TRBV5-4
length: 13

CDR3: CASSDEGGIGYTF
DNA: TGTGCCAGCAGTGATGAGGGCGGAATCGGCTACACCTTC
size: -
D: -
J: TRBJ1-2
V: TRBV6-1
length: 13

CDR3: CASSPDRAAEAFF
DNA: TGTGCCAGCTCACCCGACAGGGCCGCTGAAGCTTTCTTT
size: -
D: TRBD1
J: TRBJ1-1
V: TRBV18
length: 13

CDR3: CASSIELAGGSYEQYF
DNA: TGTGCCAGTAGTATAGAACTAGCGGGAGGTTCCTACGAGCAGTACTTC
size: few
D: TRBD2
J: TRBJ2-7
V: TRBV19
length: 16

CDR3: CASSPGGGRWEQYF
DNA: TGTGCCAGCAGCCCTGGGGGGGGCCGGTGGGAGCAGTACTTC
size: -
D: -
J: TRBJ2-7
V: TRBV7-9
length: 14

CDR3: CATSREWSQGDDYTF
DNA: TGTGCCACCAGCAGAGAATGGAGTCAGGGGGATGACTACACCTTC
size: once
D: TRBD1
J: TRBJ1-2
V: TRBV15
length: 15

CDR3: CASSLQLAKNIQYF
DNA: TGTGCCAGCAGCTTACAGCTAGCCAAAAACATTCAGTACTTC
size: -
D: -
J: TRBJ2-4
V: TRBV5-4
length: 14

CDR3: CASSLVQGSYNEQFF
DNA: TGTGCCAGCAGCTTAGTACAGGGCTCCTACAATGAGCAGTTCTTC
size: -
D: -
J: TRBJ2-1
V: TRBV7-2
length: 15

CDR3: CASSRGTGGGSTEAFF
DNA: TGCGCCAGCAGCCGGGGAACAGGGGGCGGAAGCACTGAAGCTTTCTTT
size: -
D: TRBD1
J: TRBJ1-1
V: TRBV4-1
length: 16

CDR3: CASSPQGDQPQHF
DNA: TGTGCCAGCAGCCCACAGGGGGATCAGCCCCAGCATTTT
size: -
D: TRBD1
J: TRBJ1-5
V: TRBV6-1
length: 13

CDR3: CASSSGSQNSPLHF
DNA: TGCGCCAGCAGTTCCGGGTCTCAAAATTCACCCCTCCACTTT
size: -
D: -
J: TRBJ1-6
V: TRBV5-1
length: 14

CDR3: CASLTEAGNTIYF
DNA: TGTGCCAGCCTGACAGAGGCTGGAAACACCATATATTTT
size: -
D: -
J: TRBJ1-3
V: TRBV2
length: 13

CDR3: CASSPTGAQETQYF
DNA: TGTGCCAGCAGCCCGACAGGAGCTCAAGAGACCCAGTACTTC
size: -
D: -
J: TRBJ2-5
V: TRBV7-2
length: 14

CDR3: CASSTTLNTEAFF
DNA: TGTGCCAGCTCCACGACTCTTAACACTGAAGCTTTCTTT
size: few
D: -
J: TRBJ1-1
V: TRBV2
length: 13

CDR3: CASSLIGAMNTEAFF
DNA: TGCGCCAGCAGCTTAATCGGAGCCATGAACACTGAAGCTTTCTTT
size: -
D: -
J: TRBJ1-1
V: TRBV5-1
length: 15

CDR3: CASSYSGTMNTEAFF
DNA: TGTGCCAGCAGTTACTCCGGGACTATGAACACTGAAGCTTTCTTT
size: -
D: -
J: TRBJ1-1
V: TRBV6-5
length: 15

CDR3: CSVKAGTGTGNTIYF
DNA: TGCAGCGTAAAAGCCGGGACAGGGACTGGAAACACCATATATTTT
size: -
D: TRBD1
J: TRBJ1-3
V: TRBV29-1
length: 15

CDR3: CASSEAPGSYEQYF
DNA: TGTGCCAGCAGTGAAGCCCCAGGATCCTACGAGCAGTACTTC
size: -
D: -
J: TRBJ2-7
V: TRBV6-1
length: 14

CDR3: CASSYSGRLTGELFF
DNA: TGTGCCAGCAGTTATAGCGGGAGACTCACCGGGGAGCTGTTTTTT
size: few
D: TRBD2
J: TRBJ2-2
V: TRBV2
length: 15

CDR3: CASTQLTGRHEQYF
DNA: TGTGCCAGCACCCAATTAACAGGTCGGCACGAGCAGTACTTC
size: -
D: -
J: TRBJ2-7
V: TRBV21-1
length: 14

CDR3: CSVGGAYGYTF
DNA: TGCAGTGTAGGAGGGGCCTATGGCTACACCTTC
size: -
D: -
J: TRBJ1-2
V: TRBV20-1
length: 11

CDR3: CASSLSVLAGRGDTQYF
DNA: TGCGCCAGCAGCTTGTCTGTACTAGCGGGAAGGGGAGATACGCAGTATTTT
size: once
D: TRBD2
J: TRBJ2-3
V: TRBV5-1
length: 17

CDR3: CASNPGQGGYEQYF
DNA: TGTGCCAGCAACCCGGGACAGGGGGGCTACGAGCAGTACTTC
size: -
D: TRBD1
J: TRBJ2-7
V: TRBV28
length: 14

CDR3: CASSPTADSNQPQHF
DNA: TGTGCCAGCTCGCCGACAGCTGATAGCAATCAGCCCCAGCATTTT
size: -
D: -
J: TRBJ1-5
V: TRBV18
length: 15

CDR3: CASSALAGGPVVTGELFF
DNA: TGTGCCAGCAGCGCGCTAGCGGGGGGGCCGGTAGTCACCGGGGAGCTGTTTTTT
size: once
D: TRBD2
J: TRBJ2-2
V: TRBV9
length: 18

CDR3: CASRPGDSDNEQFF
DNA: TGTGCCAGCAGGCCGGGAGACTCTGACAATGAGCAGTTCTTC
size: -
D: -
J: TRBJ2-1
V: TRBV2
length: 14

CDR3: CASSIGGYHYGYTF
DNA: TGTGCCAGTAGTATCGGGGGTTATCACTATGGCTACACCTTC
size: -
D: -
J: TRBJ1-2
V: TRBV19
length: 14

CDR3: CASSPGRVGQPQHF
DNA: TGTGCCAGCAGCCCGGGCAGGGTGGGTCAGCCCCAGCATTTT
size: -
D: -
J: TRBJ1-5
V: TRBV6-5
length: 14

CDR3: CASSPAGNTPYGYTF
DNA: TGTGCCAGCAGCCCCGCAGGGAACACGCCCTATGGCTACACCTTC
size: -
D: -
J: TRBJ1-2
V: TRBV6-1
length: 15

CDR3: CASSPTGSGANVLTF
DNA: TGTGCCAGCAGTCCTACAGGGTCTGGGGCCAACGTCCTGACTTTC
size: -
D: -
J: TRBJ2-6
V: TRBV2
length: 15

CDR3: CASEGTGQGSYEQYF
DNA: TGTGCCAGCGAGGGGACGGGACAGGGGAGCTACGAGCAGTACTTC
size: -
D: TRBD1
J: TRBJ2-7
V: TRBV6-1
length: 15

CDR3: CASSAASGGETQYF
DNA: TGTGCCAGCAGCGCCGCCTCAGGAGGTGAGACCCAGTACTTC
size: -
D: -
J: TRBJ2-5
V: TRBV7-6
length: 14

CDR3: CASPNRVGFQETQYF
DNA: TGCGCCAGCCCTAACAGGGTCGGATTCCAAGAGACCCAGTACTTC
size: -
D: -
J: TRBJ2-5
V: TRBV5-1
length: 15

CDR3: CASSVTSGFLQGQFF
DNA: TGTGCCAGCAGCGTAACTAGCGGGTTCCTACAGGGGCAGTTCTTC
size: few
D: TRBD2
J: TRBJ2-1
V: TRBV9
length: 15